The sequence of this T cell receptor beta chain was determined in a study of memory CD4+ T cells and cytomegalovirus serostatus. Single viable CD3+CD4+CD8-CD45RO+ cells were sorted as the memory CD4+ T cells. Serum IgG to CMV pp150, pp28, p38 and p52 defined serostatus. After thawing, CD4+ T cells were positively selected. Here immunoSEQ multiplex PCR was the method, and the copy in TCRdb shows in-frame clones only, minus some. The table has 56,000 or so clones, 82% seen once. The germline V gene encodes CDR1 KGHSH and CDR2 LQKENI. The length of the CDR3 is 15 residues. V was cut by 0 bases and J by 5 bases, with 8 bases left in between. This clone showed up just a few times.

This chain connects TRBV18 to TRBJ1-6; D is perhaps TRBD1 (5 bases). The clonotype was recovered from an adult in good health and CMV-seronegative. Sequencing was performed on memory CD4+ T cells from blood. The CDR3 spells CASSPPTGDNSPLHF. CDR3 nucleotides: TGTGCCAGCTCACCACCGACGGGGGATAATTCACCCCTCCACTTT.